These T cell receptor beta chains were read from a single sample in a study of blood T cells in healthy people across ages. TCRdb passed the 5' RACE reads through MiXCR, listing each CDR3 protein once. The sample yields approximately 600,000 distinct CDR3 sequences, around 54% seen once. Sequencing was done on a sample of blood. All receptors come from a man in his sixties in good health. The CDR3 runs from the conserved cysteine through the conserved F or W. Fields, in order: CDR3 DNA, CDR3 protein, clone size, V gene, J gene, D gene. A D gene is named only where the DNA matches it firmly. For some rows the clone size is stated as once, few or many, or as a class when expanded; others skip it.

CDR3nt: TGCGCCAGCAGTGAGACAGGGCGGGAGACCCAGTACTTC
CDR3aa: CASSETGRETQYF
abundance: .
v_gene: TRBV10-2
j_gene: TRBJ2-5
d_gene: .

CDR3nt: TGCGCCAGCAGCCAAGATGCGTATGACAGCGCTTCACCCCTCCACTTT
CDR3aa: CASSQDAYDSASPLHF
abundance: .
v_gene: TRBV4-1
j_gene: TRBJ1-6
d_gene: .

CDR3nt: TGCAGTGCTGGTGCCGGGACTAGCGCCCACAATGAGCAGTTCTTC
CDR3aa: CSAGAGTSAHNEQFF
abundance: .
v_gene: TRBV20-1
j_gene: TRBJ2-1
d_gene: TRBD2

CDR3nt: TGCAGTGCTAGAGCCTCGGGGACCACCGGGGAGCTGTTTTTT
CDR3aa: CSARASGTTGELFF
abundance: once
v_gene: TRBV20-1
j_gene: TRBJ2-2
d_gene: .

CDR3nt: TGCAGTGCCAAAATCGCCCAACAGCGGGGGGGAAGCACAGATACGCAGTATTTT
CDR3aa: CSAKIAQQRGGSTDTQYF
abundance: .
v_gene: TRBV20-1
j_gene: TRBJ2-3
d_gene: TRBD2

CDR3nt: TGTGCCAGCAGCCCAACCCTGGTATCCGGGGAGCTGTTTTTT
CDR3aa: CASSPTLVSGELFF
abundance: .
v_gene: TRBV7-2
j_gene: TRBJ2-2
d_gene: .

CDR3nt: TGTGCCAGCAGCCGGGGGGGGCCCTACAATGAGCAGTTCTTC
CDR3aa: CASSRGGPYNEQFF
abundance: few
v_gene: TRBV6-5
j_gene: TRBJ2-1
d_gene: TRBD2

CDR3nt: TGTGCCAGCAGTTTGCAGGGTGGGAACTCCTACGAGCAGTACTTC
CDR3aa: CASSLQGGNSYEQYF
abundance: few
v_gene: TRBV6-1
j_gene: TRBJ2-7
d_gene: .

CDR3nt: TGTGCCACCAGCAGACCCGGACCTGACAAAGAGACCCAGTACTTC
CDR3aa: CATSRPGPDKETQYF
abundance: .
v_gene: TRBV15
j_gene: TRBJ2-5
d_gene: .

CDR3nt: TGTGCCAGCAGGAGGACTAGCGATGGTGAGACCCAGTACTTC
CDR3aa: CASRRTSDGETQYF
abundance: .
v_gene: TRBV3-1
j_gene: TRBJ2-5
d_gene: TRBD2

CDR3nt: TGTGCCACCAGTGATCGCAGCTTCCGGACAGGGCAAGAGACCCAGTACTTC
CDR3aa: CATSDRSFRTGQETQYF
abundance: few
v_gene: TRBV24-1
j_gene: TRBJ2-5
d_gene: TRBD1

CDR3nt: TGCGCCAGCAGCCAAGACGTTTACCCTGGATCCGGAAACATTCAGTACTTC
CDR3aa: CASSQDVYPGSGNIQYF
abundance: .
v_gene: TRBV4-1
j_gene: TRBJ2-4
d_gene: .

CDR3nt: TGCAGTGCTAGGGGGACTAGCGTAGACCAAGAGACCCAGTACTTC
CDR3aa: CSARGTSVDQETQYF
abundance: few
v_gene: TRBV20-1
j_gene: TRBJ2-5
d_gene: TRBD2

CDR3nt: TGTGCCGCCAGTGACCCAGGGGGCGGAGAGACCCAGTACTTC
CDR3aa: CAASDPGGGETQYF
abundance: .
v_gene: TRBV24-1
j_gene: TRBJ2-5
d_gene: TRBD1

CDR3nt: TGTGCCAGCAGCGTAAGGCTCTCAAACACTGAAGCTTTCTTT
CDR3aa: CASSVRLSNTEAFF
abundance: .
v_gene: TRBV11-2
j_gene: TRBJ1-1
d_gene: .

CDR3nt: TGTGCCAGCAGCTTATTACCTAGGGGGCCGACAATACTACAAGAGACCCAGTACTTC
CDR3aa: CASSLLPRGPTILQETQYF
abundance: few
v_gene: TRBV11-2
j_gene: TRBJ2-5
d_gene: TRBD1

CDR3nt: TGTGCCAGCAGCGCAGGATTTTACAATGAGCAGTTCTTC
CDR3aa: CASSAGFYNEQFF
abundance: .
v_gene: TRBV7-2
j_gene: TRBJ2-1
d_gene: .

CDR3nt: TGTGCCAGCAGCTTAGCGGGAGACTACTACGAGCAGTACTTC
CDR3aa: CASSLAGDYYEQYF
abundance: few
v_gene: TRBV7-2
j_gene: TRBJ2-7
d_gene: .

CDR3nt: TGTGCCAGCTCCCCCGCAGCAACCAACTATGGCTACACCTTC
CDR3aa: CASSPAATNYGYTF
abundance: once
v_gene: TRBV16
j_gene: TRBJ1-2
d_gene: .

CDR3nt: TGTGCCAGCAGAACGGACAGCTTACCCTATGGCTACACCTTC
CDR3aa: CASRTDSLPYGYTF
abundance: few
v_gene: TRBV12-3/TRBV12-4
j_gene: TRBJ1-2
d_gene: .

CDR3nt: TGTGCCAGCAGTGGGAGACTAGCGGGGAAAGAGACCCAGTACTTC
CDR3aa: CASSGRLAGKETQYF
abundance: few
v_gene: TRBV2
j_gene: TRBJ2-5
d_gene: TRBD2

CDR3nt: TGTGCCAGCAGGCCGGGACAGGGTTATCAGCCCCAGCATTTT
CDR3aa: CASRPGQGYQPQHF
abundance: .
v_gene: TRBV6-5
j_gene: TRBJ1-5
d_gene: TRBD1

CDR3nt: TGTGCCAGCACCCGAAGGCGGTCCAGGATGCATCAAGAGACCCAGTACTTC
CDR3aa: CASTRRRSRMHQETQYF
abundance: few
v_gene: TRBV6-1
j_gene: TRBJ2-5
d_gene: .

CDR3nt: TGTGCCAGCAGCCCCTCGGGAGGGCGAGCTAATGAAAAACTGTTTTTT
CDR3aa: CASSPSGGRANEKLFF
abundance: .
v_gene: TRBV12-3/TRBV12-4
j_gene: TRBJ1-4
d_gene: .

CDR3nt: TGTGCCAGCACTAGGACAGGGGTAGTCCGAGTTGGGTCGTATTTT
CDR3aa: CASTRTGVVRVGSYF
abundance: .
v_gene: TRBV2
j_gene: TRBJ2-3
d_gene: TRBD1

CDR3nt: TGCGCCAGCAGCATGTTGGCGGGACCTAATGAAAAACTGTTTTTT
CDR3aa: CASSMLAGPNEKLFF
abundance: .
v_gene: TRBV5-1
j_gene: TRBJ1-4
d_gene: .

CDR3nt: TGCGCCAGCAGCGCCGACAGGGACGAGCAGTACTTC
CDR3aa: CASSADRDEQYF
abundance: .
v_gene: TRBV5-1
j_gene: TRBJ2-7
d_gene: TRBD1

CDR3nt: TGCAGCGTTGTCCCAGGACTAGGGCGCACAGATACGCAGTATTTT
CDR3aa: CSVVPGLGRTDTQYF
abundance: .
v_gene: TRBV29-1
j_gene: TRBJ2-3
d_gene: TRBD2

CDR3nt: TGTGCCAGCAGCTTAGAGGAGGGATCCTACGAGCAGTACTTC
CDR3aa: CASSLEEGSYEQYF
abundance: many
v_gene: TRBV7-6
j_gene: TRBJ2-7
d_gene: .

CDR3nt: TGTGCCAGCAGCTTAACTAGAGGCGTCCAAGAGACCCAGTACTTC
CDR3aa: CASSLTRGVQETQYF
abundance: few
v_gene: TRBV7-2
j_gene: TRBJ2-5
d_gene: .

CDR3nt: TGCAGTGCCGCGGCTCGGTCCTACAATGAGCAGTTCTTC
CDR3aa: CSAAARSYNEQFF
abundance: few
v_gene: TRBV20-1
j_gene: TRBJ2-1
d_gene: .